The T cell receptor beta chain described here comes from a study of shared clonotypes between healthy human individuals. Study-level results: Unshared clonotypes carried lower generation probabilities than those common to all four donors.

Germline V lookup: CDR1 SGHDT, CDR2 YYEEEE. Losses at the gene ends were 0 bases for V and 6 bases for J; bases not matched to a gene: 4. This CDR3 contains 15 residues. The method was immunoSEQ multiplex PCR; TCRdb's version includes in-frame clones alone and lacks a portion of them. The table includes around 2,000,000 clones, around 93% detected once. A remark on this clone: The antigen is not known.

CD45RO negativity and positive selection for CCR7 defined naive CD8 cells, a population that excluded terminally differentiated effector memory CD45RA+ cells. The sample comprised naive CD8+ T cells from PBMCs. The chain links TRBV5-6 to TRBJ2-3; 10 nucleotides agree with TRBD2. This TCR was recovered from a man between 18 and 35 years old in good health. Some clones in this sample may be carry-over from other donors' samples. The CDR3 sequence: CASSLGASGSDTQYF. Here the CDR3 DNA reads TGTGCCAGCAGCTTGGGGGCTAGCGGGAGCGATACGCAGTATTTT.